The 3 T cell receptor beta chains below were found in one sample sequenced in a study of blood T cell repertoires in COVID-19. Method: immunoSEQ multiplex PCR; TCRdb's copy keeps in-frame clones and lacks some. The profile shows around 30,000 clones, around nine tenths of them singletons. The sequenced sample was peripheral blood. These TCRs come from a human donor in a cohort sampled during active COVID-19. The donor label of this sample is uncertain.

This chain connects TRBV5-1 to TRBJ1-1; the D gene is possibly TRBD1 (5 bases). This CDR3 contains 13 residues. Trimming took 0 bases from V and 4 from J, leaving 7 bases between them. Germline V gene data show CDR1 as SGHRS and CDR2 as YFSETQ. DNA of the CDR3: TGCGCCAGCAGCTTGGAAGGGGCCACTGAAGCTTTCTTT. It translates to CASSLEGATEAFF.

This chain joins TRBV11-2 and TRBJ1-1; D gene unclear. The germline V gene encodes CDR1 SGHAT and CDR2 FQNNGV. This CDR3 has 15 residues. The germline V and J ends were trimmed by 5 bases and 0 bases, with 13 bases remaining between them. The CDR3 region is CASSLARSVNTEAFF. The DNA of the CDR3 is TGTGCCAGCAGCCTGGCCAGAAGCGTGAACACTGAAGCTTTCTTT.

A note on this clone: Other DNA sequences in the same sample also yield this CDR3. The V and J genes are TRBV5-1 and TRBJ2-2, with 10 bases matching TRBD1. The CDR3 length is 15 residues. The germline V gene has CDR1 SGHRS and CDR2 YFSETQ. V gave up 3 bases and J gave up 2 bases; unmatched junction bases: 1. This CDR3 is CASSWDRGNTGELFF. CDR3 nucleotides: TGCGCCAGCAGCTGGGACAGGGGTAACACCGGGGAGCTGTTTTTT.